The source of this T cell receptor beta chain is a study of CD8 T cells in Susac syndrome. General observations from the study: By the study's own acknowledgment, its TCR sequencing and HLA analysis included relatively few individuals.

Roughly 0.45 to 1 ug RNA was reverse transcribed with random hexamers. An immunoSEQ multiplex PCR amplified TCR beta CDR3 over 54 Vbeta and 13 Jbeta. TCRdb re-analysed the immunoSEQ multiplex PCR reads in MiXCR, keeping a single row per CDR3 protein. The sample contains approximately 170,000 distinct CDR3 sequences, around 95% of which appear only once. Negative isolation yielded CD8+ and CD4+ T cells; FACS enriched TEMRA cells. The CDR3 extends over 15 amino acids. V lost 0 bases to trimming and J lost 7 bases, with 14 bases between them. Germline loops: CDR1 SGHRS, CDR2 YFSETQ. Turning to this clonotype: Its target is unknown.

The chain combines TRBV5-1 with TRBJ1-5; possibly TRBD1 for D (5 bases). Material for sequencing was CD4+ T cells from PBMCs. The source of this sequence is a human donor in good health. This CDR3 is CASSLEPGSRQPQHF. The CDR3 nucleotides are TGCGCCAGCAGCTTGGAGCCAGGGAGTAGACAGCCCCAGCATTTT. Looking up the rest from reference TRBV5-1 and TRBJ1-5 gives the full variable domain: KAGVTQTPRYLIKTRGQQVTLSCSPISGHRSVSWYQQTPGQGLQFLFEYFSETQRNKGNFPGRFSGRQFSNSRSEMNVSTLELGDSALYLCASSLEPGSRQPQHFGDGTRLSIL.